Reported below is one TCR beta chain. The record originates from a study of control samples from healthy donors and cancer patients. This CDR3 has 14 amino acids. Trimming removed 7 bases from V and 0 bases from J, with 15 bases in between. Per the germline V gene, CDR1 is SQVTM and CDR2 is ANQGSEA. Sequenced by immunoSEQ multiplex PCR; TCRdb stores in-frame clones only, minus some. The sample includes around 58,000 clones, approximately 95% of them seen just once. The sequence came from a woman aged 18-29 years in good health. This chain links TRBV29-1 with TRBJ1-1; the D is unclear. Sequencing was done on a sample of blood. CDR3 DNA: TGCAGCGCCCCAATCGGAGTTATGAACACTGAAGCTTTCTTT. Translating gives CSAPIGVMNTEAFF. The full variable domain, with the rest looked up from reference TRBV29-1 and TRBJ1-1, is SAVISQKPSRDICQRGTSLTIQCQVDSQVTMMFWYRQQPGQSLTLIATANQGSEATYESGFVIDKFPISRPNLTFSTLTVSNMSPEDSSIYLCSAPIGVMNTEAFFGQGTRLTVV.